This T cell receptor (beta chain) emerged from a study of control samples from healthy donors and cancer patients (dated by TCRdb to the early 2020s). Worth noting for this clone: Its antigen is still unknown. No clone much larger than this one lies a single base away; base qualities are absent.

Receptor libraries were prepared by the immunoSEQ multiplex PCR assay. Entries here come from immuneACCESS through TCRdb and include only in-frame sequences with V and J called. Some clones fail to appear in such tables; in the studies checked, an unresolved V gene covers under half of the shortfall, and the cause of the remainder is unknown. This sample is represented by 70,000 to 95,000 clones; just over 90% of them were singletons. The ten largest make up over 0.85% of the sample. The TCR originated in a woman under 40 in good health. The sequenced sample consisted of blood.

The CDR3 corresponds to CASSVNTGVHGYTF. The DNA is as follows: TGCGCCAGCAGTGTAAATACAGGCGTTCATGGCTACACCTTC. The V and J segments used are TRBV10-1 and TRBJ1-2; a tentative D call is TRBD1 (5 bases match). CDR1 WNHNN and CDR2 SYGVQD were looked up in the germline V gene (reference sequence). V and J lose 4 bases and 6 bases, and a span of 15 bases separates them. The CDR3 holds 14 amino acids from the cysteine to the phenylalanine. CDR3 DNA only is kept here, 42 bases in frame from base 1.